One and the same sample provided the 13 T cell receptor beta chains below, sequenced in a study of long-term antiretroviral therapy in people with HIV. Assay version v3.0 of immunoSEQ was used, and it was run at survey level. Assay: immunoSEQ multiplex PCR; the TCRdb copy retains only in-frame clones and omits some. The data hold about 16,000 clones, with around 84% observed a single time. The sample in question was unsorted PBMCs, obtained about 3.1 years after starting antiretroviral therapy. The receptors originated from a woman between 40 and 50 years old with HIV.

This sequence joins TRBV30 and TRBJ1-1; 10 bases fit TRBD1. CDR3 length: 16 amino acids. Germline V gene data show CDR1 as GTSNPN and CDR2 as SVGIG (reference sequence). The V segment lost 3 bases and the J segment 3 bases; nucleotides outside the gene matches: 10. In DNA form, the CDR3 reads TGTGCCTGGAGCCCCCCGCCCGGGACAGGGGACACTGAAGCTTTCTTT. Translated, it gives CAWSPPPGTGDTEAFF. The full variable domain, rest sourced from reference TRBV30 and TRBJ1-1, is SQTIHQWPATLVQPVGSPLSLECTVEGTSNPNLYWYRQAAGRGLQLLFYSVGIGQISSEVPQNLSASRPQDRQFILSSKKLLLSDSGFYLCAWSPPPGTGDTEAFFGQGTRLTVV.

J is TRBJ1-5 and V is TRBV25-1; 8 bases map to TRBD1. V was clipped by 5 bases and J by 9 bases; unmatched bases: 9. Germline CDR1 and CDR2: MGHDK and SYGVNS. The CDR3 spans 14 residues. CDR3 loop: CASSQDREEPPQHF. In nucleotides, the CDR3 is TGTGCCAGCAGTCAGGACAGGGAGGAGCCGCCCCAGCATTTT.

The chain couples TRBV2 to TRBJ2-5, with 7 bases matching TRBD2. The length of the CDR3 is 13 residues. Trimming removed 3 bases from V and 5 bases from J; junction bases left unmatched: 3. Germline lookup yields CDR1 SNHLY and CDR2 FYNNEI. In DNA, the CDR3 is TGTGCCAGCAGTGACGCCGGGGGGGAGACCCAGTACTTC. It codes for CASSDAGGETQYF.

The chain recombines TRBV12-5 with TRBJ1-5; 7 bases agree with TRBD1. Germline CDR1 and CDR2: LGHNT and FRNRAP. J was trimmed by 2 bases and V by 7 bases; bases with no gene match: 20. CDR3 size: 19 residues. CDR3 in amino acids: CASAPLHRGFGGGNQPQHF. In DNA form, the CDR3 reads TGTGCTAGTGCCCCCCTGCACAGGGGCTTCGGCGGGGGCAATCAGCCCCAGCATTTT.

The chain links TRBV5-4 to TRBJ2-7; 7 bases are shared with TRBD1. V was pared by 7 bases and J by 5 bases, with 9 bases of the junction left unmatched. This CDR3 has 13 residues. Germline-derived CDR1 and CDR2 are SGHNT and YYREEE (reference sequence). The chain's CDR3 is CASAEGAVNEQYF. CDR3 DNA sequence: TGTGCCAGCGCCGAGGGGGCTGTCAACGAGCAGTACTTC.

V usage is TRBV10-3 and J usage is TRBJ2-7; 8 bases agree with TRBD2. CDR3 length equals 16 residues. V lost 2 bases to trimming and J lost 3 bases; unmatched junction nucleotides: 9. Germline CDR1 reads ENHRY; CDR2 reads SYGVKD. CDR3 protein: CAISEQGGGNFYEQYF. In DNA form, the CDR3 reads TGTGCCATCAGTGAGCAAGGCGGGGGGAACTTCTACGAGCAGTACTTC.

This rearrangement joins TRBV6-5 to TRBJ2-1; no reliable D call. V was clipped by 10 bases and J by 5 bases, with 12 bases between them. Germline V gene lookup returns CDR1 MNHEY and CDR2 SVGAGI. The CDR3 totals 12 residues. In nucleotides, the CDR3 is TGTGCCACCCTGGGCAACCACAATGAGCAGTTCTTC. This encodes CATLGNHNEQFF.

The V gene is TRBV6-6, the J gene TRBJ1-6, with 10 bases aligning to TRBD1. Germline V CDR1 and CDR2: MNHNY, SVGAGI (reference sequence). Trimming removed 5 bases from V and 13 bases from J; junction bases left unmatched: 8. The CDR3 length is 14 residues. The CDR3 DNA is TGTGCCAGCAGTCGACGACAGGGGGCTTCTCCCCTCCACTTT. Translating it yields CASSRRQGASPLHF.

By share, this clone ranks as medium-sized. V usage is TRBV27 and J usage is TRBJ2-3; D gene ambiguous. The CDR3 is 17 residues long. Germline CDR1 reads MNHEY; CDR2 reads SMNVEV (reference sequence). V was trimmed by 6 bases and J by 3 bases, leaving 22 bases between them. Written as DNA, the CDR3 is TGTGCCAGCAGCCCCCTTAGTTTAGGGATCGGTACAGATACGCAGTATTTT. Protein product: CASSPLSLGIGTDTQYF.

The gene calls are TRBV6-1 and TRBJ1-4, with 7 bases lining up with TRBD1. Germline V gives CDR1 MNHNS, CDR2 SASEGT. CDR3 length equals 18 residues. V gave up 0 bases and J gave up 3 bases; unmatched junction bases: 10. Written as DNA, the CDR3 is TGTGCCAGCAGTGAAGCGCCGAAGGGGACAGCTTCTAATGAAAAACTGTTTTTT. Its protein product is CASSEAPKGTASNEKLFF.

This rearrangement joins TRBV29-1 to TRBJ2-1; the D gene is possibly TRBD2 (6 bases). CDR1 is SQVTM, CDR2 ANQGSEA, per germline. This CDR3 has 13 amino acids. Deletions cut 4 bases from V and 9 bases from J, with 16 bases between. Written as DNA, the CDR3 is TGCAGCGTTGCTAGCGCCGGAGTCGGTGAGCAGTTCTTC. Translated, it gives CSVASAGVGEQFF.

The genes are TRBV5-1 and TRBJ1-2; 7 positions agree with TRBD1. J gave up 2 bases and V 0 bases, and 4 bases lay outside the gene matches. CDR1 and CDR2 (germline): SGHRS, YFSETQ. The CDR3 loop spans 15 amino acids. The CDR3 region is CASSLATGNNYGYTF. The DNA of the CDR3 is TGCGCCAGCAGCTTGGCGACAGGGAACAACTATGGCTACACCTTC. The full variable domain, its missing parts supplied by reference TRBV5-1 and TRBJ1-2, is KAGVTQTPRYLIKTRGQQVTLSCSPISGHRSVSWYQQTPGQGLQFLFEYFSETQRNKGNFPGRFSGRQFSNSRSEMNVSTLELGDSALYLCASSLATGNNYGYTFGSGTRLTVV.

V gene TRBV5-1 combines with J gene TRBJ1-1; D not resolved. Germline V gives CDR1 SGHRS, CDR2 YFSETQ. V lost 0 bases and J 2 bases, leaving 11 bases between the germline ends. The CDR3 runs to 15 residues. The CDR3 DNA reads as TGCGCCAGCAGCTTGGTGACCGGAGGAAACACTGAAGCTTTCTTT. Its protein is CASSLVTGGNTEAFF.